This T cell receptor beta chain is drawn from a study of T cell clones after liver transplantation. Across the whole study: A pre-transplant mixed lymphocyte reaction with TCRbeta sequencing defined graft-donor-reactive clones followed in post-transplant blood.

Comment on this clone: What it binds is unknown.

V shed 5 bases and J 1 base; nucleotides not matched to a gene: 11. The CDR3 contains 17 residues. Per germline, CDR1 SEHNR and CDR2 FQNEAQ (reference sequence). Study-wide points: The donor-reactive repertoire was only partly measurable in a couple of subjects, lacking donor cells.

Thawed unstimulated PBMCs were FACS-sorted by CD3, CD4 and CD8 into two populations. Clones were read by immunoSEQ multiplex PCR, and TCRdb kept only the in-frame ones, dropping some. The repertoire holds under 12,000 clones, with 71% as singletons. The TCR was taken from a human patient who received a liver transplant. Some T cells may possibly be graft donor cells. The sample consisted of CD4+ T cells from blood, taken about 2.5 years after liver transplant. The V call is TRBV7-9, the J call TRBJ2-1, with TRBD2 identical over 7 bases. The CDR3 reads CASSRSSGPESYNEQFF. CDR3 nucleotides: TGTGCCAGCAGCCGCTCTAGCGGACCGGAATCCTACAATGAGCAGTTCTTC.